This T cell receptor (beta chain) derives from a study of cytomegalovirus exposure and HLA in healthy donors. Across the whole study: The Caucasian-associated ancestry cluster contained about four fifths of the approximately 400 genotyped donors. Regarding the study as a whole: DRB1 showed the most TCR associations and HLA-C the fewest in a later analysis, as rates varied by HLA locus. Immune exposure data for these donors was limited to CMV serostatus. The authors enumerated 150 to 200 TCR beta chains as linked to cytomegalovirus.

Of note for this clone: The target antigen is unknown.

The CDR3 runs 14 residues. Germline V lookup: CDR1 SGHRS, CDR2 YFSETQ. Trimming removed 2 bases at V and 3 bases at J, with 11 bases between. The PCR used 60 Vbeta and 13 Jbeta primers. The repertoire was sequenced with immunoSEQ multiplex PCR; TCRdb's copy has only in-frame clones and lacks some. The sample lists 90,000 to 120,000 clones, roughly 70% occurring once. The TCR originated in a man in his forties or fifties in good health and CMV-seropositive. Material for sequencing was PBMCs. The chain is built from TRBV5-1 and TRBJ2-5; D remains unclear. This CDR3 reads CASSFLGPEETQYF. In DNA, the CDR3 is TGCGCCAGCAGCTTTCTGGGCCCCGAAGAGACCCAGTACTTC. The full variable domain, with the rest looked up from reference TRBV5-1 and TRBJ2-5, is KAGVTQTPRYLIKTRGQQVTLSCSPISGHRSVSWYQQTPGQGLQFLFEYFSETQRNKGNFPGRFSGRQFSNSRSEMNVSTLELGDSALYLCASSFLGPEETQYFGPGTRLLVL.